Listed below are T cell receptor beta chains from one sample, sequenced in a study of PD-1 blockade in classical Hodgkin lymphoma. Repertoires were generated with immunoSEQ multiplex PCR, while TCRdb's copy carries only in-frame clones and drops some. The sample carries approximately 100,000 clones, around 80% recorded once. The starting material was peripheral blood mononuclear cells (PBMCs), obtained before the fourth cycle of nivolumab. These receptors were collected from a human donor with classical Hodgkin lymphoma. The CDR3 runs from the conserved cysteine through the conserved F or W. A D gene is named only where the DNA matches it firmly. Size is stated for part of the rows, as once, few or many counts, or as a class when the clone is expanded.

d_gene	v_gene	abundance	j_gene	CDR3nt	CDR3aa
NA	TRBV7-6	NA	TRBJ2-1	TGTGCCAGCAGCCCAAGGGGGCGGGGGAGCTCCTACAATGAGCAGTTCTTC	CASSPRGRGSSYNEQFF
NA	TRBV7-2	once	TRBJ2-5	TGTGCCAGCAGCTCGGGGGCGACCCTCAAAGAGACCCAGTACTTC	CASSSGATLKETQYF
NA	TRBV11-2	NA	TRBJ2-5	TGTGCCAGCAGCCGGGGGCTTATCGACACCCAAGAGACCCAGTACTTC	CASSRGLIDTQETQYF
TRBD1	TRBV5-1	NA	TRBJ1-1	TGCGCCAGCAGCTTATACGGACAGGATTTTAACACTGAAGCTTTCTTT	CASSLYGQDFNTEAFF
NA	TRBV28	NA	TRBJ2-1	TGTGCCAGCATTGGTGACTGGGGTGAGCAGTTCTTC	CASIGDWGEQFF
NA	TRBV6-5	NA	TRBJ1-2	TGTGCCAGCAGTTACCGGGGGCCCTATGGCTACACCTTC	CASSYRGPYGYTF
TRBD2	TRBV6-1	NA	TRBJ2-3	TGTGCCAGCAGTGGAGCTAGCGGGAGAAATACGCAGTATTTT	CASSGASGRNTQYF
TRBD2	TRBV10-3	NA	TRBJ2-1	TGTGCCACCAAGATCGGAGCGGGAGAAGAGGGTGAGCAGTTCTTC	CATKIGAGEEGEQFF
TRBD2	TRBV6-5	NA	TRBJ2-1	TGTGCCAGCAGTTTAGCGGGGAGCTCCTACAATGAGCAGTTCTTC	CASSLAGSSYNEQFF
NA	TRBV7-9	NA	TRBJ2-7	TGTGCCAGCAGCGACCCCCAGGGGAGAACCTACGAGCAGTACTTC	CASSDPQGRTYEQYF